The T cell receptor (beta chain) described here comes from a study of T cells in Graves' hyperthyroidism and ophthalmopathy (dated by TCRdb to between 2019 and 2020). Regarding the research as a whole: Peripheral blood was sampled at the time of initial diagnosis, prior to any treatment. TCR V-J signatures able to tell the groups apart were searched for in a discovery cohort of 95 or so patients, of whom approximately 40 had Graves' ophthalmopathy and 57 had stable Graves' hyperthyroidism. The 100 discovery patients were randomly divided into training and test sets at a 7:3 ratio. Once sampling was done, hyperthyroidism patients were given methimazole at a starting dose of 30 mg daily, whereas ophthalmopathy patients were given high-dose intravenous methylprednisolone. The study also compared thyroid tissue and blood T-cell repertoires from more than five Graves' hyperthyroidism patients. Prospective prediction of ophthalmopathy was tested in an independent validation cohort of 18 to 20 hyperthyroidism patients and 17 patients who later progressed to ophthalmopathy. TCR Vbeta CDR3 sequencing of 130 to 150 peripheral blood samples (over 40 ophthalmopathy, about 75 hyperthyroidism and approximately 17 progressor patients) is reported in the paper.

For this clonotype: No antigen is known for it. Per-base quality was not reported, and no clone a single base away is much larger than it.

General conclusions and limits of the study: A 13 V-J signature model separated ophthalmopathy from stable hyperthyroidism, with roughly 88% sensitivity and 81.08% specificity in cross-validation and 80%/75% in testing. In validation, the model predicted progression to ophthalmopathy a median of around six months before onset, with roughly 68% sensitivity and about 75% specificity. Sample size was not statistically predetermined, and investigators were not blinded to group allocation. Most expanded thyroid clonotypes (frequency above 0.001) were also found in blood, which suggests that blood repertoires may mirror thyroid immune responses.

At the junction V is shortened by 0 bases and J by 9 bases, with 21 bases in between. The CDR3 runs 17 residues from the cysteine to the phenylalanine. The DNA shown is the 51-base CDR3, in frame from base 1. The germline V gene specifies MRHNA as CDR1 and SNTAGT as CDR2. A patient counted as having stable Graves' hyperthyroidism if no progression to ophthalmopathy occurred over 18 months of follow-up. Hyperthyroidism patients were newly diagnosed, had a disease duration of under 2 months, and were aged 18 to 65 years. The study excluded patients with uncontrolled infections, other autoimmune diseases, pregnancy or lactation. Diagnoses were established on the basis of clinical symptoms, serum thyroxine and TRAb, thyroid ultrasound, and orbital computed tomography. PBMCs were separated from approximately 10 ml of fresh peripheral blood using Ficoll-Paque density gradient centrifugation. Total RNA was extracted using Trizol reagent, and RNA quality was assessed on an Agilent 2100 Bioanalyzer.

Amplification of TCR beta CDR3 regions was carried out from RNA transcripts. A first-round RT-PCR of the TCR CDR3 used the HTBI primer set with the Qiagen OneStep RT-PCR kit. Libraries were constructed in a second round of multiplex PCR, after which size selection and purification were carried out. Libraries were sequenced paired-end with 100 bp reads on an Illumina HiSeq2000. The authors' analysis ran thus. Raw data were processed with SOAPnuke, discarding reads with adapters, uncalled bases, mean Phred below 15, or no exact constant-primer or identifier match. COPE v1.2.5 was used to merge high-quality paired reads, and clonotypes were defined as unique nucleotide sequences. Clonotypes were aligned to IMGT TRBV, TRBD and TRBJ reference segments using MiTCR v1.1. The analysis was restricted to V-J combinations with a frequency above 0.0001, which together covered 99% to 99.2% of the repertoires. A TCS score was defined as the ratio between F50 (clonal expansion) and ExV (chaos), using BLOSUM62-based TCRdist between CDR3 peptides within each V-J. Welch's t-statistics and random forest reduced 500 to 550 V-J features to roughly 13, which were used in a naive Bayes classifier (R e1071). Using fastp at Q25 and MiXCR, TCRdb reprocessed the public reads and kept productive beta chains. Rows with a matching CDR3 protein are joined into one entry that keeps the most common DNA and genes. The V and J calls were not made by the authors but by TCRdb's processing. In this sample the table shows around 400,000 distinct CDR3 sequences, about 13% of which occur a single time. The ten largest clones add up to around 9.2% of the sample.

The specimen was blood. Recombination connected TRBV6-4 to TRBJ2-4, and possibly TRBD2, on 7 matching bases. This sequence originates from a young woman with Graves' hyperthyroidism. The CDR3 reads as follows: CASSDSSAGRGGGIQYF. The DNA sequence is TGTGCCAGCAGTGACTCGTCAGCGGGGAGAGGGGGGGGCATTCAGTACTTC.